This entry describes one T cell receptor beta chain. The data derive from a study of cytomegalovirus exposure and HLA in healthy donors. It was with 60 Vbeta and 13 Jbeta primers that the PCR ran. In the source study's methods: The authors later counted about 80 million unique TCR beta chains, 9.5 million to 13 million of them shared. Produced via immunoSEQ multiplex PCR; TCRdb's table is partial and in-frame only. V, J and clone size derive from that table, while D and trimming were established from the DNA sequence. This sample has about 84,000 clones, with 55% to 70% found just once. What was sequenced was PBMCs. The TCR originated in a woman aged 35 to 49 in good health and CMV-seropositive.

The CDR3 bases are TGTGCCAGCAGCCCGCAGGCCCCCTACGAGCAGTACTTC. It encodes CASSPQAPYEQYF. The rearrangement joins TRBV6-5 to TRBJ2-7; D is undetermined. This CDR3 is built from 13 residues. Trimming removed 6 bases from V and 2 bases from J, with 11 bases in between. CDR1 MNHEY and CDR2 SVGAGI come from the germline V gene.